Below, one T cell receptor (beta chain) is given with its context. What it binds is unknown. The protocol was immunoSEQ multiplex PCR, while the TCRdb copy is restricted to in-frame clones and leaves out a portion. The sample lists roughly 93,000 clones; under 85% were seen once. With 3 bases clipped from V and 4 bases from J, the junction kept 5 bases outside the gene matches. Germline V gene data show CDR1 as SEHNR and CDR2 as FQNEAQ (reference sequence). The CDR3 is 15 amino acids. This sample is part of a study of OX40 agonist ivuxolimab in advanced cancers. Across the whole study: Ivuxolimab, an agonistic anti-OX40 (CD134) antibody, was given to patients.

Regarding the study as a whole: Clonal expansion was seen in CD4+ and CD8+ blood T cells by week 6 at 0.1 to 3.0 mg/kg.

This specimen was CD4+ or CD8+ T cells sorted from blood, taken in a trial of the OX40 agonist ivuxolimab. This clonotype originated in an adult with an advanced solid tumor such as melanoma, head and neck, liver or kidney cancer. The chain carries TRBV7-9 and TRBJ2-5; 10 bases agree with TRBD2. The CDR3 region is CASSFEREGPETQYF. CDR3 sequence (DNA): TGTGCCAGCAGCTTTGAGCGGGAGGGCCCAGAGACCCAGTACTTC.